These 21 T cell receptor beta chains share one sample of origin, sequenced in a study of blood T cell repertoires in COVID-19. Sequenced by immunoSEQ multiplex PCR; TCRdb stores in-frame clones only, minus some. The sample carries roughly 280,000 clones, 70% to 90% recorded once. Sequences were obtained from PBMCs or T cells enriched from blood (not recorded which). These receptor sequences come from a woman in her twenties or thirties with acute COVID-19.

The rearrangement links TRBV7-9 to TRBJ2-1, with 9 bases identical to TRBD2. Germline CDR1 is SEHNR and CDR2 is FQNEAQ (reference sequence). V lost 6 bases and J lost 3; bases outside the gene matches: 9. This CDR3 region has 16 residues. The CDR3 DNA reads TGTGCCAGCAGTGCTCTCGCGGGAGGGCTCTACAATGAGCAGTTCTTC. Protein sequence: CASSALAGGLYNEQFF.

The genes are TRBV9 and TRBJ1-6; 10 nucleotides align to TRBD1. This CDR3 contains 15 residues. Trimming at V came to 4 bases and at J to 8 bases, leaving 6 bases not matched to a gene. The germline V gene encodes CDR1 SGDLS and CDR2 YYNGEE. Written as DNA, the CDR3 is TGTGCCAGCAGCCCACGGACAGGGGGGGATTCACCCCTCCACTTT. Protein sequence: CASSPRTGGDSPLHF.

This clone occurred a few times. The chain links TRBV28 to TRBJ1-2; D is possibly TRBD1 (6 bases). The V and J ends lost 6 bases and 7 bases respectively, with 15 bases between them. The CDR3 is 13 amino acids. Germline V gene data show CDR1 as MDHEN and CDR2 as SYDVKM. CDR3 in amino acids: CASRTPGGLGYTF. The CDR3 bases are TGTGCCAGCAGGACCCCCGGGGGGCTTGGCTACACCTTC.

CDR3 DNA sequence: TGTGCCACCAGTAGCGGGGCCTCCTACAATGAGCAGTTCTTC. Translating gives CATSSGASYNEQFF. The chain couples TRBV24-1 to TRBJ2-1; 7 nucleotides match TRBD2. With V trimmed by 6 bases and J by 0 bases, 1 base remained unmatched. CDR3 length: 14 residues. CDR1 KGHDR and CDR2 SFDVKD come from the germline V gene.

This chain joins TRBV28 and TRBJ1-2; D is perhaps TRBD1 (5 bases). The germline V and J ends were trimmed by 5 bases and 4 bases, with 14 bases remaining between them. The CDR3 runs to 14 residues. Germline CDR1 reads MDHEN; CDR2 reads SYDVKM. The CDR3, as DNA: TGTGCCAGCAGTCCCCCCCAGGGATCCTATGGCTACACCTTC. This codes for CASSPPQGSYGYTF.

The gene calls are TRBV9 and TRBJ2-7; D possibly corresponds to TRBD2 (5 bases). This CDR3 is built from 12 residues. Per germline, CDR1 SGDLS and CDR2 YYNGEE. V lost 4 bases and J 6 bases, leaving 11 bases between the germline ends. CDR3: CASSSRAGEQYF. CDR3 DNA: TGTGCCAGCAGCTCCCGGGCGGGCGAGCAGTACTTC.

The chain joins TRBV5-4 to TRBJ2-7; tentatively, D is TRBD2 (5 bases). The CDR3 is 14 amino acids. Germline CDR1 and CDR2: SGHNT and YYREEE (reference sequence). Trimming stripped 5 bases from V and 7 bases from J, with 19 bases between. The CDR3 protein is CASRNTSSPCEQYF. CDR3 in DNA: TGTGCCAGCAGGAACACTAGTTCCCCGTGTGAGCAGTACTTC. The full variable domain, its missing parts supplied by reference TRBV5-4 and TRBJ2-7, is ETGVTQSPTHLIKTRGQQVTLRCSSQSGHNTVSWYQQALGQGPQFIFQYYREEENGRGNFPPRFSGLQFPNYSSELNVNALELDDSALYLCASRNTSSPCEQYFGPGTRLTVT.

The rearrangement uses TRBV7-8 and TRBJ2-3; tentatively, D is TRBD2 (6 bases). The CDR3 extends over 16 amino acids. The V and J ends lost 4 bases and 0 bases respectively, with 14 bases between them. Germline-derived CDR1 and CDR2 are SGHVS and FQNEAQ. This chain's CDR3 is CASSWRDPTSTDTQYF. As DNA, the CDR3 is TGTGCCAGCAGCTGGAGGGACCCCACAAGCACAGATACGCAGTATTTT. Using reference TRBV7-8 and TRBJ2-3 for the parts outside the CDR3, the full variable domain is GAGVSQSPRYKVAKRGQDVALRCDPISGHVSLFWYQQALGQGPEFLTYFQNEAQLDKSGLPSDRFFAERPEGSVSTLKIQRTQQEDSAVYLCASSWRDPTSTDTQYFGPGTRLTVL.

J is TRBJ1-2 and V is TRBV19; D unresolved. The CDR3 has 11 amino acids. V lost 5 bases to trimming and J lost 8 bases, with 9 bases between them. CDR1 is LNHDA, CDR2 SQIVND, per germline (reference sequence). The CDR3 reads CASSFGVGYTF. The CDR3 coding sequence is TGTGCCAGTAGTTTCGGGGTCGGCTACACCTTC.

The genes are TRBV11-3 and TRBJ2-7; possibly TRBD1 for D (6 bases). Trimming shortened V by 4 bases and J by 5 bases, and 12 bases separated the two germline ends. The CDR3 has 13 residues. Germline values: CDR1 SGHNT, CDR2 YENEEA. The DNA of the CDR3 is TGTGCCAGCAGCTCCCCAGGGGTAAACGAGCAGTACTTC. It codes for CASSSPGVNEQYF.

The chain is built from TRBV20-1 and TRBJ2-7, with 7 bases identical to TRBD2. Trimming cost V 3 bases and J 2 bases; bases outside gene matches: 10. The CDR3 totals 15 residues. The germline gives CDR1 DFQATT, CDR2 SNEGSKA (reference sequence). The CDR3, as DNA: TGCAGTGCTAGTACGGAGGGAGGGCCTGCCTACGAGCAGTACTTC. Translation gives CSASTEGGPAYEQYF.

Written as DNA, the CDR3 is TGTGCCAGCAGCGCCAGGGGACTAGCGGGAGAAACCCGCTACGAGCAGTACTTC. This sequence encodes CASSARGLAGETRYEQYF. This chain connects TRBV9 to TRBJ2-7, with 14 bases fitting TRBD2. The CDR3 loop spans 18 amino acids. V gave up 3 bases and J gave up 3 bases; unmatched junction bases: 11. Germline CDR1 and CDR2: SGDLS and YYNGEE.

Details on this clone: Distinct nucleotide sequences in the sample also encode this CDR3. The chain recombines TRBV27 with TRBJ2-1; 10 bases fit TRBD2. This CDR3 contains 15 residues. CDR1 is MNHEY and CDR2 is SMNVEV in the germline V gene (reference sequence). After removal of 5 bases from V and 6 bases from J, the junction contained 7 bases not matched to a gene. The CDR3 bases are TGTGCCAGCAGTAGCCTAGCGGGAGCAGGCAATGAGCAGTTCTTC. Translated, it gives CASSSLAGAGNEQFF.

This clone was counted a few times. The J gene is TRBJ2-2, the V gene TRBV4-1, with TRBD2 matching 13 bases. The CDR3 is 18 residues long. Germline CDR1 is MGHRA and CDR2 is YSYEKL. V was clipped by 3 bases and J by 1 base; unmatched bases: 5. The CDR3 region has the DNA TGCGCCAGCAGCCAGGGGGGACTAGCGGGATGGAACACCGGGGAGCTGTTTTTT. Translated: CASSQGGLAGWNTGELFF.

The V gene is TRBV11-2, the J gene TRBJ1-1, with 8 bases aligning to TRBD1. The CDR3 extends over 14 amino acids. After removal of 4 bases from V and 3 bases from J, the junction contained 4 bases not matched to a gene. Germline CDR1 SGHAT, CDR2 FQNNGV. DNA for the CDR3: TGTGCCAGCAGCTACGGACAGGGAGACACTGAAGCTTTCTTT. Residues: CASSYGQGDTEAFF.

This rearrangement joins TRBV27 to TRBJ2-2; D gene uncertain. The V end was cut by 3 bases, the J end by 5 bases, with 4 bases between. Per the germline V gene, CDR1 is MNHEY and CDR2 is SMNVEV (reference sequence). CDR3 length: 12 residues. The CDR3: CASSFATGELFF. As DNA, the CDR3 is TGTGCCAGCAGTTTTGCGACCGGGGAGCTGTTTTTT.

The rearrangement uses TRBV4-1 and TRBJ2-2; TRBD2 matches at 9 bases. V was pared by 4 bases and J by 1 base, with 4 bases of the junction left unmatched. The germline V gene encodes CDR1 MGHRA and CDR2 YSYEKL. The CDR3 covers 16 residues. CDR3 nucleotides: TGCGCCAGCAGCCCGGGGACTAGCAGGAACACCGGGGAGCTGTTTTTT. The encoded protein is CASSPGTSRNTGELFF.

The chain combines TRBV11-2 with TRBJ2-7; 7 bases line up with TRBD1. V was pared by 6 bases and J by 6 bases, with 5 bases of the junction left unmatched. Germline V CDR1 and CDR2: SGHAT, FQNNGV. This CDR3 comprises 12 residues. CDR3 DNA: TGTGCCAGCAGAAACACAGGGGTCGAGCAGTACTTC. Translating it yields CASRNTGVEQYF. Combining the CDR3 with reference TRBV11-2 and TRBJ2-7 gives the whole variable domain EAGVAQSPRYKIIEKRQSVAFWCNPISGHATLYWYQQILGQGPKLLIQFQNNGVVDDSQLPKDRFSAERLKGVDSTLKIQPAKLEDSAVYLCASRNTGVEQYFGPGTRLTVT.

The chain combines TRBV7-9 with TRBJ2-1, with 7 bases lining up with TRBD1. Per germline, CDR1 SEHNR and CDR2 FQNEAQ (reference sequence). J was trimmed by 7 bases and V by 6 bases; bases with no gene match: 6. The CDR3 extends over 13 amino acids. The DNA of the CDR3 is TGTGCCAGCAGTCCAACAGGGGTTAATGAGCAGTTCTTC. Translation: CASSPTGVNEQFF.

The V and J genes are TRBV6-5 and TRBJ2-7; D is unclear. The CDR3 has 11 residues. Germline V gene sequence: CDR1 MNHEY, CDR2 SVGAGI. V was pared by 7 bases and J by 2 bases, with 6 bases between. The CDR3: CASILAYEQYF. Written as DNA, the CDR3 is TGTGCCAGCATATTAGCCTACGAGCAGTACTTC.

The rearrangement joins TRBV7-9 to TRBJ1-5; D is ambiguous. The CDR3 contains 14 residues. CDR1 is SEHNR, CDR2 FQNEAQ, per germline (reference sequence). Trimming removed 5 bases from V and 10 bases from J, with 18 bases in between. CDR3 region: CASSPSGALSPQHF. DNA of the CDR3: TGTGCCAGCAGCCCGAGTGGAGCCCTTTCCCCCCAGCATTTT. The variable domain in full, with the rest retrieved from reference TRBV7-9 and TRBJ1-5, is DTGVSQNPRHKITKRGQNVTFRCDPISEHNRLYWYRQTLGQGPEFLTYFQNEAQLEKSRLLSDRFSAERPKGSFSTLEIQRTEQGDSAMYLCASSPSGALSPQHFGDGTRLSIL.